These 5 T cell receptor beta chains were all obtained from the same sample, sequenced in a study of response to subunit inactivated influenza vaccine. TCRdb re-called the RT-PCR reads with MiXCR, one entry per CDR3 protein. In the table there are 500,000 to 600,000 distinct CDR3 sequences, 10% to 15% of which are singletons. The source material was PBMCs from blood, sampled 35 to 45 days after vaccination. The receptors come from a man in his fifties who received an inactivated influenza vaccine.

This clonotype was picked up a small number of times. Here the CDR3 reads CASSLGGAGLNNEQFF. The CDR3 DNA reads TGCGCCAGCAGCTTGGGCGGGGCAGGGCTGAACAATGAGCAGTTCTTC. The V call is TRBV5-1, the J call TRBJ2-1, with D maybe TRBD2 (6 bases). V was pared by 0 bases and J by 5 bases, with 15 bases between. The CDR3 has 16 residues. Germline V lookup: CDR1 SGHRS, CDR2 YFSETQ.

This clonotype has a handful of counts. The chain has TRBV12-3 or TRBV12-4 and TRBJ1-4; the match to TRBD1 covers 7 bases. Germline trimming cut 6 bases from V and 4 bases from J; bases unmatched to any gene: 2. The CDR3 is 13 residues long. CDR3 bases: TGTGCCAGCAGGACAGGGAATAATGAAAAACTGTTTTTT. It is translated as CASRTGNNEKLFF.

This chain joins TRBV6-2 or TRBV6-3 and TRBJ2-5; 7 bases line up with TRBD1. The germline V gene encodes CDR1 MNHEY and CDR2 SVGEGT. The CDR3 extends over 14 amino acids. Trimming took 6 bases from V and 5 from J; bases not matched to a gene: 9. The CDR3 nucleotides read TGTGCCAGCAGCCACTGGGACAGTGGGGAGACCCAGTACTTC. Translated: CASSHWDSGETQYF.

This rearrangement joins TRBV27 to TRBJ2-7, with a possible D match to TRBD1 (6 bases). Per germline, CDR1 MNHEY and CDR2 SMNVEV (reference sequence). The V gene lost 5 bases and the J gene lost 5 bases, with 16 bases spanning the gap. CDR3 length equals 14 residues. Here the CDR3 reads CASSPYVTGNEQYF. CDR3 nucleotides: TGTGCCAGCAGTCCATATGTCACAGGGAACGAGCAGTACTTC.

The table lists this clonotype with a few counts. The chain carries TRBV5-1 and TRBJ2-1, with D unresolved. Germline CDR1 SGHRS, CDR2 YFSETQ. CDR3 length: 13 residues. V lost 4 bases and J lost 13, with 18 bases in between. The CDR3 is CASSPLDTVGQFF. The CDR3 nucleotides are TGCGCCAGCAGCCCGCTTGACACCGTTGGCCAGTTCTTC.